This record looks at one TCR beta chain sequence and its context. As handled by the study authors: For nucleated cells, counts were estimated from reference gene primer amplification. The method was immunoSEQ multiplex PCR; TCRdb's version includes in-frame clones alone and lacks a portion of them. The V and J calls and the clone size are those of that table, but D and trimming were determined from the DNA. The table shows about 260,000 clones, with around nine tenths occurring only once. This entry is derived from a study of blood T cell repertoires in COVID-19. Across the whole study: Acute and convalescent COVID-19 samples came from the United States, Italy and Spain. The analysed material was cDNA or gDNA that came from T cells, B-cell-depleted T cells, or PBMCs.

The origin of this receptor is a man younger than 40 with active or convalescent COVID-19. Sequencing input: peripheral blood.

The CDR3 region has the DNA TGTGCCGGGCACTCGGGGGAATTTTACACAGATACGCAGTATTTT. Its translation: CAGHSGEFYTDTQYF. This rearrangement joins TRBV2 to TRBJ2-3, with D tentatively TRBD2 (6 bases). Trimming shortened V by 11 bases and J by 2 bases, and 20 bases separated the two germline ends. The CDR3 length is 15 residues. The V gene's germline CDR1 is SNHLY and CDR2 FYNNEI. The variable domain in full, completed from reference TRBV2 and TRBJ2-3, reads EPEVTQTPSHQVTQMGQEVILRCVPISNHLYFYWYRQILGQKVEFLVSFYNNEISEKSEIFDDQFSVERPDGSNFTLKIRSTKLEDSAMYFCAGHSGEFYTDTQYFGPGTRLTVL.